Listed here are 30 T cell receptor beta chains from one sample, sequenced in a study of cytomegalovirus exposure and HLA in healthy donors. A multiplex PCR was run with 60 Vbeta primers and 13 Jbeta primers. Here immunoSEQ multiplex PCR was the method, and the copy in TCRdb shows in-frame clones only, minus some. The sample holds tens of thousands of clones, 60% to 80% seen once. The sample was PBMCs. These receptors were collected from a young man in good health and CMV-seronegative.

The chain combines TRBV10-1 with TRBJ2-5; the match to TRBD2 covers 11 bases. The germline CDR1 and CDR2 sequences are WNHNN and SYGVQD (reference sequence). V lost 4 bases, J lost 6 bases, and 4 bases stayed unmatched. The CDR3 spans 14 residues. The CDR3: CASSGSGRAKTQYF. For the CDR3, the DNA is TGCGCCAGCAGTGGTAGCGGGAGGGCCAAGACCCAGTACTTC.

This clone has only a few counts. V and J are TRBV6-6 and TRBJ2-6; D uncertain. The germline V gene encodes CDR1 MNHNY and CDR2 SVGAGI (reference sequence). V was clipped by 6 bases and J by 0 bases, with 6 bases between them. The CDR3 has 14 amino acids. The CDR3 nucleotides are TGTGCCAGCAGACAAGTCTCTGGGGCCAACGTCCTGACTTTC. It specifies CASRQVSGANVLTF.

The V gene is TRBV10-3, the J gene TRBJ2-5; D call uncertain. From germline, CDR1 is ENHRY and CDR2 SYGVKD. V was trimmed by 4 bases and J by 4 bases, leaving 7 bases between them. The CDR3 contains 12 residues. The DNA for the CDR3 is TGTGCCATCAGTGCTTCGGGAGAGACCCAGTACTTC. Residues: CAISASGETQYF.

V and J are TRBV28 and TRBJ1-2; no definite D call. V was trimmed by 8 bases and J by 4 bases, leaving 17 bases between them. The CDR3 length is 14 residues. CDR1 is MDHEN, CDR2 SYDVKM, per germline. The CDR3 sequence is CASQPGSAGYGYTF. CDR3 DNA: TGTGCCAGCCAACCCGGTTCGGCGGGCTATGGCTACACCTTC.

This chain connects TRBV5-1 to TRBJ1-5; D is unresolved. The V gene lost 4 bases and the J gene lost 0 bases, with 8 bases spanning the gap. There are 14 residues in the CDR3. Per the germline V gene, CDR1 is SGHRS and CDR2 is YFSETQ. CDR3 sequence: CASSAGYSNQPQHF. In DNA form, the CDR3 reads TGCGCCAGCAGCGCCGGTTATAGCAATCAGCCCCAGCATTTT.

This clone was seen just once. Here the CDR3 reads CASSLTGTSYEQYF. For the CDR3, the DNA is TGCGCCAGCAGCTTGACAGGCACATCCTACGAGCAGTACTTC. V gene TRBV5-1 combines with J gene TRBJ2-7; tentatively, D is TRBD1 (5 bases). V was trimmed by 1 base and J by 1 base, leaving 9 bases between them. Germline CDR1 SGHRS, CDR2 YFSETQ. The CDR3 is 14 residues long.

The chain combines TRBV7-2 with TRBJ1-5, with D unclear. The germline V and J ends were trimmed by 4 bases and 2 bases, with 15 bases remaining between them. CDR1 SGHTA and CDR2 FQGNSA come from the germline V gene. The CDR3 length is 16 residues. The CDR3 DNA sequence: TGTGCCAGCAGCTCCCCCCCCGGGTACGGCAATCAGCCCCAGCATTTT. Translating gives CASSSPPGYGNQPQHF.

The chain recombines TRBV6-6 with TRBJ1-6, with 7 bases aligning to TRBD1. The CDR3 length is 14 residues. In germline, CDR1 is MNHNY, CDR2 SVGAGI (reference sequence). Trimming at V came to 7 bases and at J to 8 bases, leaving 8 bases not matched to a gene. CDR3 residues: CASIRGTDYSPLHF. The CDR3 coding sequence is TGTGCCAGCATTCGCGGGACAGATTATTCACCCCTCCACTTT.

This clone was seen a handful of times. The chain uses TRBV4-2 and TRBJ1-2; D is unclear. The CDR3 has 16 residues. V was pared by 2 bases and J by 4 bases, with 17 bases between. The germline gives CDR1 LGHNA, CDR2 YNFKEQ. The CDR3 is CASSQPGGSSLYGYTF. The CDR3 nucleotides read TGTGCCAGCAGCCAACCCGGCGGGTCCTCTCTCTATGGCTACACCTTC.

This chain joins TRBV18 and TRBJ1-5; D perhaps matches TRBD1 (5 bases). This CDR3 region has 14 residues. The germline gives CDR1 KGHSH, CDR2 LQKENI. Trimming took off 6 bases at V and 4 bases at J, with 13 bases between the two ends. DNA for the CDR3: TGTGCCAGCTCGCCGACAGCCTTTAATCAGCCCCAGCATTTT. As protein: CASSPTAFNQPQHF.

In its sample, this clone was seen once. The rearrangement links TRBV15 to TRBJ1-4; 7 bases align to TRBD1. The CDR3 is 19 amino acids. Germline CDR1 reads LNHNV; CDR2 reads YYDKDF (reference sequence). J gave up 0 bases and V 0 bases, and 10 bases lay outside the gene matches. CDR3 region: CATSREGTRGSATNEKLFF. Here the CDR3 DNA reads TGTGCCACCAGCAGAGAGGGGACCAGGGGGAGTGCAACTAATGAAAAACTGTTTTTT.

The J gene is TRBJ2-5, the V gene TRBV2; 10 bases agree with TRBD1. The CDR3 is 18 residues long. CDR1 and CDR2 from the germline V gene are SNHLY and FYNNEI. Unmatched junction bases numbered 16, after V lost 4 bases and J lost 5 bases. The CDR3 region is CASSAGSLTGGEGETQYF. DNA of the CDR3: TGTGCCAGCAGTGCCGGAAGCCTGACAGGGGGCGAGGGGGAGACCCAGTACTTC.

The rearrangement links TRBV4-1 to TRBJ1-6; D may be TRBD1 (5 bases). Trimming stripped 3 bases from V and 7 bases from J, with 10 bases between. Germline CDR1 MGHRA, CDR2 YSYEKL. The CDR3 extends over 14 amino acids. CDR3 in DNA: TGCGCCAGCAGCCACGACAGATTGAATTCACCCCTCCACTTT. Translating gives CASSHDRLNSPLHF.

This clone was counted only a few times. The chain couples TRBV7-9 to TRBJ2-7, with 11 bases fitting TRBD1. V shed 5 bases and J 3 bases; nucleotides not matched to a gene: 6. Germline V lookup: CDR1 SEHNR, CDR2 FQNEAQ (reference sequence). The CDR3 contains 15 residues. CDR3 DNA: TGTGCCAGCAGCCGTGCCGGGACAGGGGGCTACGAGCAGTACTTC. Its translation: CASSRAGTGGYEQYF.

This rearrangement joins TRBV28 to TRBJ1-6, with a weak D call TRBD1 (5 bases). The CDR3 spans 15 residues. Trimming stripped 7 bases from V and 5 bases from J, with 15 bases between. Germline loops: CDR1 MDHEN, CDR2 SYDVKM. Here the CDR3 reads CASTPGGWNNSPLHF. The CDR3 nucleotides are TGTGCCAGCACCCCCGGGGGTTGGAATAATTCACCCCTCCACTTT.

J is TRBJ1-5 and V is TRBV10-3; the D is unclear. CDR1 ENHRY and CDR2 SYGVKD come from the germline V gene. This CDR3 contains 15 residues. The V end was cut by 0 bases, the J end by 6 bases, with 12 bases between. CDR3 loop: CAISESAGDGQPQHF. Here the CDR3 DNA reads TGTGCCATCAGTGAGTCGGCTGGAGATGGTCAGCCCCAGCATTTT.

The chain has TRBV10-1 and TRBJ2-1, with D possibly being TRBD2 (5 bases). The V gene lost 0 bases and the J gene lost 0 bases, with 9 bases spanning the gap. The germline V gene has CDR1 WNHNN and CDR2 SYGVQD (reference sequence). The CDR3 covers 16 residues. The CDR3 DNA sequence: TGCGCCAGCAGTGAGTCACCTGGGAGCTCCTACAATGAGCAGTTCTTC. Its protein is CASSESPGSSYNEQFF.

The J gene is TRBJ1-3, the V gene TRBV29-1, with D uncertain. CDR1 and CDR2 (germline): SQVTM, ANQGSEA. V lost 7 bases to trimming and J lost 0 bases, with 13 bases between them. The CDR3 extends over 14 amino acids. The CDR3 is CSARTFSSGNTIYF. As DNA, the CDR3 is TGCAGCGCCAGGACTTTCAGCTCTGGAAACACCATATATTTT.

V is TRBV6-1 and J is TRBJ2-7; the match to TRBD1 covers 7 bases. The V gene end was trimmed by 5 bases and the J gene end by 5 bases; junction bases not matched to a gene: 12. Germline CDR1 MNHNS, CDR2 SASEGT. This CDR3 contains 15 residues. The CDR3 nucleotides read TGTGCCAGCAGTCCTGTCACAGGGGTGGGCCACGAGCAGTACTTC. Its translation is CASSPVTGVGHEQYF.

The rearrangement joins TRBV10-2 to TRBJ2-7, with D perhaps TRBD2 (5 bases). Deletions cut 3 bases from V and 7 bases from J, with 7 bases between. Looked up from germline, CDR1 is WSHSY and CDR2 is SAAADI. CDR3 size: 11 residues. CDR3 DNA: TGCGCCAGCAGTGACGGGGTGGAGCAGTACTTC. It yields the protein CASSDGVEQYF.

This clone was counted between two and nine times. The chain combines TRBV28 with TRBJ2-7; maybe TRBD1 (6 bases). The CDR3 consists of 13 residues. The V gene lost 6 bases and the J gene lost 6 bases, with 15 bases spanning the gap. Germline CDR1 reads MDHEN; CDR2 reads SYDVKM. The CDR3 region is CASSIQNRAEQYF. CDR3 bases: TGTGCCAGCAGCATACAGAACAGGGCCGAGCAGTACTTC.

V is TRBV10-3 and J is TRBJ2-4; tentatively, D is TRBD1 (6 bases). The CDR3 loop spans 14 amino acids. Germline CDR1 ENHRY, CDR2 SYGVKD. The germline V and J ends were trimmed by 6 bases and 8 bases, with 17 bases remaining between them. CDR3 residues: CAIRGGRLDDIQYF. In DNA form, the CDR3 reads TGTGCCATCAGAGGGGGACGTCTTGATGACATTCAGTACTTC.

The J gene is TRBJ2-2, the V gene TRBV7-9; 9 bases fit TRBD1. Germline V lookup: CDR1 SEHNR, CDR2 FQNEAQ (reference sequence). This CDR3 comprises 14 residues. J was trimmed by 2 bases and V by 11 bases; bases with no gene match: 6. Written as DNA, the CDR3 is TGTGCCGAGGGGGACAGGGTAAACACCGGGGAGCTGTTTTTT. Residues: CAEGDRVNTGELFF.

This chain links TRBV6-4 with TRBJ2-7, with TRBD2 matching 9 bases. Germline V gives CDR1 MRHNA, CDR2 SNTAGT. J lost 2 bases, V lost 8 bases, and 4 bases had no gene match. The CDR3 contains 13 residues. The CDR3 loop reads CASGGGGPYEQYF. CDR3 nucleotide sequence: TGTGCCAGCGGCGGGGGGGGGCCCTACGAGCAGTACTTC.

The chain carries TRBV5-4 and TRBJ2-7, with 12 bases identical to TRBD2. The CDR3 is 15 residues long. The ends lost 4 bases at V and 6 bases at J; junction bases unmatched: 8. The germline V gene encodes CDR1 SGHNT and CDR2 YYREEE (reference sequence). CDR3 amino acids: CASSARLAGVSEQYF. The CDR3 DNA reads as TGTGCCAGCAGCGCGCGACTAGCGGGAGTTAGCGAGCAGTACTTC.

CDR3 DNA: TGTGCCAGCAGCTTTGGGACAGTGGACTACAATGAGCAGTTCTTC. It yields the protein CASSFGTVDYNEQFF. V gene TRBV7-2 combines with J gene TRBJ2-1; 7 nucleotides align to TRBD1. The germline V gene has CDR1 SGHTA and CDR2 FQGNSA. V shed 3 bases and J 3 bases; nucleotides not matched to a gene: 5. The CDR3 contains 15 residues.

The V and J genes are TRBV4-1 and TRBJ1-1, with TRBD1 matching over 10 bases. The CDR3 sequence is 19 residues long. Germline trimming cut 1 base from V and 1 base from J; bases unmatched to any gene: 12. Germline V CDR1 and CDR2: MGHRA, YSYEKL. CDR3 residues: CASSQALGQGFARNTEAFF. CDR3 bases: TGCGCCAGCAGCCAAGCTCTGGGACAGGGGTTCGCAAGGAACACTGAAGCTTTCTTT.

The rearrangement uses TRBV5-4 and TRBJ2-3; 10 bases map to TRBD1. The CDR3 is 15 amino acids. Per the germline V gene, CDR1 is SGHNT and CDR2 is YYREEE (reference sequence). The V segment lost 2 bases and the J segment 5 bases; nucleotides outside the gene matches: 5. CDR3 in DNA: TGTGCCAGCAGCTTAAGACAGGGGGCGGGAGATACGCAGTATTTT. It specifies CASSLRQGAGDTQYF.

This clone was detected only once. CDR3 loop: CASSSSGRLSYEQYF. CDR3 nucleotides: TGTGCCAGCAGCAGCAGCGGGAGGCTCTCCTACGAGCAGTACTTC. This chain connects TRBV21-1 to TRBJ2-7; the tabulated D call, TRBD2, remains unverified against the DNA. TRBV21-1 is tagged as a pseudogene. This CDR3 is built from 15 residues.

The chain has TRBV4-1 and TRBJ1-3; D uncertain. Trimming removed 0 bases at V and 1 base at J, with 7 bases between. Germline loops: CDR1 MGHRA, CDR2 YSYEKL. CDR3 length: 15 residues. The CDR3 DNA reads as TGCGCCAGCAGCCAAGACAGGACTTCTGGAAACACCATATATTTT. Encoded protein: CASSQDRTSGNTIYF.